One sample yielded the 21 T cell receptor beta chains listed below, sequenced in a study of identical twins. TCRdb called the 5' RACE reads again in MiXCR, with one record for every CDR3 protein. The sample yields 220,000 or so distinct CDR3 sequences, roughly 7% seen once. These sequences were also reported in another study, on yellow fever vaccine responses in identical twins.

The sample was memory (CD45RO+) T cells sorted from blood. Receptor source: a woman aged 18-35 years in good health.

In its sample, this clonotype was seen many times. The rearrangement uses TRBV6-2 or TRBV6-3 and TRBJ2-1; 8 bases are shared with TRBD2. Germline V gene sequence: CDR1 MNHEY, CDR2 SVGEGT. The CDR3 is made up of 14 amino acids. Losses at the gene ends were 0 bases for V and 7 bases for J; bases not matched to a gene: 2. The CDR3 here is CASSYSQRGNEQFF. As DNA, the CDR3 is TGTGCCAGCAGTTACTCCCAGCGGGGGAATGAGCAGTTCTTC.

This rearrangement joins TRBV29-1 to TRBJ1-1; D unresolved. The ends were cut back, 6 bases at V and 4 bases at J, with 15 bases in the middle. Germline V gene data show CDR1 as SQVTM and CDR2 as ANQGSEA. CDR3 length equals 13 residues. Here the CDR3 DNA reads TGCAGCGTCAGTTTGGGGATCGGCACTGAAGCTTTCTTT. Translating gives CSVSLGIGTEAFF.

The chain employs TRBV7-9 and TRBJ2-7, with D perhaps TRBD2 (6 bases). The CDR3 has 14 residues. The germline V gene encodes CDR1 SEHNR and CDR2 FQNEAQ (reference sequence). The V and J ends lost 2 bases and 0 bases respectively, with 8 bases between them. The CDR3, as DNA: TGTGCCAGCAGCTTATTCGGGAGCTCCTACGAGCAGTACTTC. Its translation is CASSLFGSSYEQYF.

This clonotype was counted between two and nine times. The V gene is TRBV20-1, the J gene TRBJ2-5; D not resolved. V lost 1 base to trimming and J lost 1 base, with 7 bases between them. CDR3 length equals 13 residues. Germline V CDR1 and CDR2: DFQATT, SNEGSKA (reference sequence). The CDR3 reads CSARGRIQETQYF. Here the CDR3 DNA reads TGCAGTGCTAGAGGGAGAATCCAAGAGACCCAGTACTTC.

This clonotype was seen repeatedly, ten times or more. The chain joins TRBV10-3 to TRBJ1-6, with D possibly TRBD1 on 6 matching bases. The CDR3 totals 17 residues. Per the germline V gene, CDR1 is ENHRY and CDR2 is SYGVKD. The germline V and J ends were trimmed by 10 bases and 1 base, with 20 bases remaining between them. The CDR3 loop is CATDPGQTRSYNSPLHF. The CDR3, as DNA: TGTGCCACCGACCCCGGACAGACGAGGTCCTATAATTCACCCCTCCACTTT.

There are a few counts of this clonotype. V is TRBV21-1 and J is TRBJ1-5. TRBV21-1 is termed a pseudogene. The CDR3 has 12 residues. The CDR3 here is CASSAASQPQHF. The CDR3 DNA follows: TGTGCCAGCAGCGCCGCATCGCAGCCCCAGCATTTT.

This clonotype showed up many times. The chain recombines TRBV7-2 with TRBJ2-3; D is unclear. Germline loops: CDR1 SGHTA, CDR2 FQGNSA. The CDR3 runs to 15 residues. V gave up 1 base and J gave up 0 bases, with 8 bases separating them. This chain's CDR3 is CASSLGPSSTDTQYF. The CDR3 nucleotides read TGTGCCAGCAGCTTAGGCCCCAGCAGCACAGATACGCAGTATTTT.

This clonotype has only a few counts. J is TRBJ2-2 and V is TRBV20-1, with D maybe TRBD2 (5 bases). V was shortened by 1 base and J by 7 bases, with 10 bases between the two germline ends. Germline CDR1 reads DFQATT; CDR2 reads SNEGSKA (reference sequence). CDR3 size: 13 residues. The CDR3 loop is CSARGFRDGELFF. The CDR3 DNA follows: TGCAGTGCTAGAGGGTTCCGGGACGGGGAGCTGTTTTTT.

This clonotype was counted between two and nine times. The V and J genes are TRBV24-1 and TRBJ2-1, with D unresolved. Trimming removed 4 bases at V and 0 bases at J, with 15 bases between. CDR1 is KGHDR, CDR2 SFDVKD, per germline. The CDR3 totals 17 residues. The CDR3 loop reads CATSDPRVDRSYNEQFF. CDR3 bases: TGTGCCACCAGTGACCCCCGAGTCGATCGCTCCTACAATGAGCAGTTCTTC.

The chain joins TRBV7-9 to TRBJ2-1, with D perhaps given as TRBD1 or TRBD2 (6 bases each). V lost 3 bases and J 9 bases, leaving 15 bases between the germline ends. CDR3 length: 14 amino acids. Germline loops: CDR1 SEHNR, CDR2 FQNEAQ (reference sequence). CDR3: CASSLGGGRSEQFF. In DNA form, the CDR3 reads TGTGCCAGCAGCTTGGGGGGCGGCCGGAGTGAGCAGTTCTTC.

This clonotype was seen at least ten times. V is TRBV7-8 and J is TRBJ1-1, with D uncertain. Per germline, CDR1 SGHVS and CDR2 FQNEAQ. V was clipped by 1 base and J by 10 bases, with 13 bases between them. This CDR3 spans 13 amino acids. The CDR3 DNA is TGTGCCAGCAGCTTAGGGGTGGGGAGAGTAGCTTTCTTT. This codes for CASSLGVGRVAFF.

This chain joins TRBV3-1 and TRBJ2-1, with 7 bases aligning to TRBD2. The CDR3 is 15 amino acids. Germline trimming cut 4 bases from V and 0 bases from J; bases unmatched to any gene: 3. Germline CDR1 and CDR2: LGHDT and YNNKEL (reference sequence). CDR3 sequence reads: CASSRDYSSYNEQFF. CDR3 coding DNA: TGTGCCAGCAGCCGGGACTACAGCTCCTACAATGAGCAGTTCTTC.

The chain couples TRBV10-2 to TRBJ2-7; TRBD2 matches 9 bases. The J segment lost 2 bases and the V segment lost 6 bases, leaving 5 bases of the junction unmatched. The germline V gene encodes CDR1 WSHSY and CDR2 SAAADI. This CDR3 has 14 residues. CDR3 residues: CASRQREAAYEQYF. For the CDR3, the DNA is TGCGCCAGCAGGCAGCGGGAGGCCGCCTACGAGCAGTACTTC.

This clonotype has more than one count but fewer than ten. In DNA, the CDR3 is TGTGCCAGCACCACGTTCGACGAGCAGTTCTTC. Its translation is CASTTFDEQFF. This sequence joins TRBV11-2 and TRBJ2-1; no reliable D call. V was cut by 7 bases and J by 10 bases, with 11 bases left in between. CDR3 size: 11 residues. Germline V lookup: CDR1 SGHAT, CDR2 FQNNGV.

The rearrangement joins TRBV7-9 to TRBJ1-4; the D gene is possibly TRBD1 (6 bases). V dropped 0 bases and J dropped 8 bases, with 13 bases sitting between them. CDR1 and CDR2 (germline): SEHNR, FQNEAQ (reference sequence). The CDR3 runs 15 residues. The CDR3 DNA sequence: TGTGCCAGCAGCTTAGCCGGGACACTGGAGGAAAAACTGTTTTTT. This translates into CASSLAGTLEEKLFF.

This clonotype was recorded many times. V usage is TRBV29-1 and J usage is TRBJ2-5; D unresolved. This CDR3 region has 12 residues. The ends were cut back, 4 bases at V and 3 bases at J, with 9 bases in the middle. From germline, CDR1 is SQVTM and CDR2 ANQGSEA. Here the CDR3 DNA reads TGCAGCGTTGTTCGGGCCGAAGAGACCCAGTACTTC. Translating it yields CSVVRAEETQYF.

This clonotype was counted many times. The V call is TRBV4-1, the J call TRBJ1-5, with D unresolved. Germline CDR1 is MGHRA and CDR2 is YSYEKL. The CDR3 extends over 15 amino acids. Between the trimmed V and J ends, which lost 2 bases and 1 base, there was a span of 9 bases. The CDR3 sequence is CASSQYRLSNQPQHF. The CDR3 DNA reads as TGCGCCAGCAGCCAATATCGACTAAGCAATCAGCCCCAGCATTTT.

This clonotype has ten or more counts. The chain couples TRBV20-1 to TRBJ2-5; D unclear. Germline CDR1 DFQATT, CDR2 SNEGSKA (reference sequence). This CDR3 is 13 amino acids long. The CDR3 spells CRAAKTAVETQYF. The CDR3 DNA reads as TGCAGGGCCGCGAAGACCGCGGTGGAGACCCAGTACTTC.

CDR3 sequence: CATGSGGQETQYF. The CDR3 DNA reads as TGTGCCACCGGTAGCGGGGGGCAAGAGACCCAGTACTTC. The V and J genes are TRBV7-8 and TRBJ2-5; 10 bases match TRBD2. The CDR3 totals 13 residues. The trim removed 10 bases at V and 2 bases at J, leaving 4 bases unmatched. Germline values: CDR1 SGHVS, CDR2 FQNEAQ.

This clonotype was seen more than once but under ten times. This sequence joins TRBV6-1 and TRBJ2-2, with D tentatively TRBD2 (5 bases). This CDR3 comprises 15 residues. Trimming cost V 6 bases and J 4 bases, with 15 bases left between them. CDR1 MNHNS and CDR2 SASEGT come from the germline V gene. CDR3 residues: CASRATSSFTGELFF. In nucleotides, the CDR3 is TGTGCCAGCAGAGCAACCTCTAGCTTCACCGGGGAGCTGTTTTTT.

This clonotype was seen ten or more times. The V call is TRBV24-1, the J call TRBJ1-1; a weak D match, TRBD1 (5 bases). CDR1 and CDR2 (germline): KGHDR, SFDVKD. Deletions cut 7 bases from V and 0 bases from J, with 8 bases between. The CDR3 extends over 13 amino acids. CDR3 region: CATSWGVNTEAFF. CDR3 nucleotide sequence: TGTGCCACCAGCTGGGGGGTGAACACTGAAGCTTTCTTT.